There are a few counts of the clone carrying this T cell receptor (beta chain). Of the isolated RNA, all was reverse transcribed, and so the sequenced material was expressed TCRB transcripts. The table came from immunoSEQ multiplex PCR; TCRdb's copy has only in-frame clones and leaves some out. Of 860,000 or so clones detected, 15% to 20% appear once; the ten largest clones hold about 0.02%. Germline-derived CDR1 and CDR2 are MNHEY and SMNVEV (reference sequence). V shed 2 bases and J shed 11 bases, with 12 bases lying between them. CDR3 length: 13 residues. The data belong to a study of beta chain features in type 1 diabetes. Based on CD45RO/CCR7/CD25/CD127/CD95/CD27, CD4+ regulatory, stem cell-like memory, naive and central memory cells were sorted.

Sequencing used naive CD4+ T cells from blood. The chain recombines TRBV27 with TRBJ1-4, with a tentative D call TRBD1 (6 bases). This TCR was sampled from a woman aged 18-30 years in good health. CDR3 in DNA: TGTGCCAGCAGTTTACTACAGGGTTGGAAACTGTTTTTT. Amino acid sequence: CASSLLQGWKLFF.